Following are 32 T cell receptor beta chains from one sample sequenced in a study of OX40 agonist ivuxolimab in advanced cancers. The method behind the library was the immunoSEQ multiplex PCR assay. The table comes from immuneACCESS by way of TCRdb, which keeps in-frame sequences with V and J called. Part of the clones is missing from these tables; in studies checked, under half for an unresolved V gene and the rest for unknown reasons. This sample is represented by about 99,000 clones; around 96% of them were singletons. The ten largest make up around 2.2% of the sample. The sample in question was CD4+ or CD8+ T cells sorted from blood, obtained in a trial of the OX40 agonist ivuxolimab. Every receptor here comes from an adult with an advanced solid tumor such as melanoma, head and neck, liver or kidney cancer.

The rearrangement joins TRBV7-3 to TRBJ1-1; TRBD1 matches at 7 bases. With 1 base clipped from V and 5 bases from J, the junction kept 7 bases outside the gene matches. This CDR3 is 15 amino acids long. The germline gives CDR1 SGHTA, CDR2 FQGTGA. The chain's CDR3 is CASSLNLGQETEAFF. In DNA, the CDR3 is TGTGCCAGCAGCTTAAATCTCGGACAGGAAACTGAAGCTTTCTTT.

The chain has TRBV28 and TRBJ1-2; D is unclear. Trimming cost V 5 bases and J 4 bases, with 5 bases left between them. The length of the CDR3 is 11 residues. Germline CDR1 MDHEN, CDR2 SYDVKM. CDR3 nucleotides: TGTGCCAGCAGTCACAGCTATGGCTACACCTTC. This sequence encodes CASSHSYGYTF.

The chain has TRBV19 and TRBJ2-7; D is unresolved. Trimming cost V 1 base and J 1 base, with 8 bases left between them. Per the germline V gene, CDR1 is LNHDA and CDR2 is SQIVND (reference sequence). The CDR3 extends over 14 amino acids. CDR3 sequence reads: CASSIAGDSYEQYF. In DNA, the CDR3 is TGTGCCAGTAGTATAGCTGGGGATTCCTACGAGCAGTACTTC.

The chain carries TRBV27 and TRBJ2-5, with D unresolved. Trimming shortened V by 5 bases and J by 2 bases, and 9 bases separated the two germline ends. Germline lookup yields CDR1 MNHEY and CDR2 SMNVEV (reference sequence). The CDR3 spans 13 residues. The CDR3 DNA reads as TGTGCCAGCAGTCTCGACCCTCAAGAGACCCAGTACTTC. This sequence encodes CASSLDPQETQYF.

This chain links TRBV9 with TRBJ1-2; 7 nucleotides agree with TRBD1. The CDR3 has 15 amino acids. Germline V gene lookup returns CDR1 SGDLS and CDR2 YYNGEE. Losses at the gene ends were 0 bases for V and 5 bases for J; bases not matched to a gene: 7. Here the CDR3 DNA reads TGTGCCAGCAGCGTAGCCCAGACAGGGAAGTATGGCTACACCTTC. Protein: CASSVAQTGKYGYTF.

This sequence joins TRBV6-6 and TRBJ2-1; D is possibly TRBD1 (6 bases). CDR3 length: 16 amino acids. Deletions cut 5 bases from V and 3 bases from J, with 17 bases between. The germline gives CDR1 MNHNY, CDR2 SVGAGI (reference sequence). The CDR3: CASSTAMGANYNEQFF. DNA of the CDR3: TGTGCCAGCAGTACCGCCATGGGGGCTAACTACAATGAGCAGTTCTTC.

V gene TRBV29-1 combines with J gene TRBJ2-1, with TRBD2 matching over 8 bases. The CDR3 has 18 residues. V lost 1 base, J lost 6 bases, and 17 bases stayed unmatched. The germline gives CDR1 SQVTM, CDR2 ANQGSEA. The CDR3 loop reads CSVEGLRIAGFSGNEQFF. CDR3 sequence (DNA): TGCAGCGTTGAAGGCCTTCGTATAGCGGGGTTTAGTGGCAATGAGCAGTTCTTC.

This clone was seen a single time. The DNA of the CDR3 is TGTGCCAGCAGTGACGGACAGAACTATAGCAATCAGCCCCAGCATTTT. Translated: CASSDGQNYSNQPQHF. V usage is TRBV2 and J usage is TRBJ1-5; D is possibly TRBD1 (6 bases). This CDR3 is built from 16 residues. Deletions cut 3 bases from V and 0 bases from J, with 12 bases between. Per germline, CDR1 SNHLY and CDR2 FYNNEI. Combining the CDR3 with reference TRBV2 and TRBJ1-5 gives the whole variable domain EPEVTQTPSHQVTQMGQEVILRCVPISNHLYFYWYRQILGQKVEFLVSFYNNEISEKSEIFDDQFSVERPDGSNFTLKIRSTKLEDSAMYFCASSDGQNYSNQPQHFGDGTRLSIL.

The V and J genes are TRBV4-1 and TRBJ1-2; 10 bases are a match to TRBD1. V gave up 3 bases and J gave up 7 bases; unmatched junction bases: 11. The CDR3 loop spans 16 amino acids. Germline V gives CDR1 MGHRA, CDR2 YSYEKL. CDR3 protein: CASSQVSDRGPAGYTF. The CDR3 nucleotides are TGCGCCAGCAGCCAGGTGTCCGACAGGGGGCCAGCTGGCTACACCTTC.

This clone has a single count. The CDR3 is CASSEGGGTGLYEQYF. The CDR3 nucleotides read TGTGCCAGCAGCGAAGGCGGCGGGACAGGGTTGTACGAGCAGTACTTC. The chain carries TRBV9 and TRBJ2-7, with TRBD1 identical over 9 bases. CDR3 length: 16 amino acids. V shed 3 bases and J 4 bases; nucleotides not matched to a gene: 11. Germline loops: CDR1 SGDLS, CDR2 YYNGEE.

CDR3 in amino acids: CASSEMGQASGNTIYF. The CDR3 coding sequence is TGTGCCAGCAGTGAAATGGGGCAGGCCTCTGGAAACACCATATATTTT. This chain connects TRBV2 to TRBJ1-3, with a weak D call TRBD1 (5 bases). The CDR3 sequence is 16 residues long. V lost 2 bases and J 0 bases, leaving 11 bases between the germline ends. Per the germline V gene, CDR1 is SNHLY and CDR2 is FYNNEI.

The chain uses TRBV28 and TRBJ2-7; D gene ambiguous. Between the trimmed V and J ends, which lost 3 bases and 2 bases, there was a span of 8 bases. Germline-derived CDR1 and CDR2 are MDHEN and SYDVKM. This CDR3 has 13 amino acids. The CDR3: CASSFGQPYEQYF. The CDR3 DNA reads as TGTGCCAGCAGTTTCGGGCAGCCCTACGAGCAGTACTTC. The full variable domain, its missing parts supplied by reference TRBV28 and TRBJ2-7, is DVKVTQSSRYLVKRTGEKVFLECVQDMDHENMFWYRQDPGLGLRLIYFSYDVKMKEKGDIPEGYSVSREKKERFSLILESASTNQTSMYLCASSFGQPYEQYFGPGTRLTVT.

The chain links TRBV9 to TRBJ2-3; 8 bases fit TRBD2. J was trimmed by 0 bases and V by 3 bases; bases with no gene match: 0. CDR1 is SGDLS and CDR2 is YYNGEE in the germline V gene. The CDR3 is 14 residues long. CDR3 nucleotides: TGTGCCAGCAGCGCTAGCGGGAGCACAGATACGCAGTATTTT. Its protein is CASSASGSTDTQYF.

The V and J genes are TRBV6-6 and TRBJ1-1; D not certain. CDR1 and CDR2 (germline): MNHNY, SVGAGI (reference sequence). This CDR3 region has 11 residues. Between the trimmed V and J ends, which lost 8 bases and 7 bases, there was a span of 11 bases. The CDR3 nucleotides read TGTGCCAGCTACAAGACACTTGAAGCTTTCTTT. Its translation is CASYKTLEAFF.

This chain joins TRBV19 and TRBJ1-5, with 7 positions matching TRBD1. Germline assignment: CDR1 LNHDA and CDR2 SQIVND (reference sequence). Trimming at V came to 3 bases and at J to 4 bases, leaving 3 bases not matched to a gene. The CDR3 length is 14 residues. The CDR3, as DNA: TGTGCCAGTAGTATTGGCAGGGGGAATCAGCCCCAGCATTTT. This gives the protein CASSIGRGNQPQHF.

The chain is built from TRBV27 and TRBJ1-5, with TRBD1 identical over 11 bases. Per the germline V gene, CDR1 is MNHEY and CDR2 is SMNVEV (reference sequence). Unmatched junction bases numbered 4, after V lost 6 bases and J lost 6 bases. There are 14 residues in the CDR3. The CDR3 loop reads CASSWTGGGQPQHF. In DNA form, the CDR3 reads TGTGCCAGCAGCTGGACAGGGGGCGGTCAGCCCCAGCATTTT.

The V and J genes are TRBV4-1 and TRBJ1-1; no clear D. This CDR3 region has 16 residues. CDR1 MGHRA and CDR2 YSYEKL come from the germline V gene. The V gene lost 0 bases and the J gene lost 5 bases, with 16 bases spanning the gap. This CDR3 is CASSQELPGRVTEAFF. CDR3 nucleotides: TGCGCCAGCAGCCAAGAGCTACCGGGAAGGGTGACTGAAGCTTTCTTT.

The chain recombines TRBV6-6 with TRBJ2-7, with D hard to call. This CDR3 region has 13 residues. CDR1 and CDR2 (germline): MNHNY, SVGAGI (reference sequence). The V and J ends lost 2 bases and 0 bases respectively, with 5 bases between them. As DNA, the CDR3 is TGTGCCAGCAGTTACGCTGGCTCCTACGAGCAGTACTTC. It yields the protein CASSYAGSYEQYF.

V usage is TRBV7-8 and J usage is TRBJ2-6; unclear D gene. The CDR3 is 14 residues long. V was shortened by 4 bases and J by 2 bases, with 6 bases between the two germline ends. Germline assignment: CDR1 SGHVS and CDR2 FQNEAQ. The CDR3 nucleotides are TGTGCCAGCAGCTGGGTCCCTGGGGCCAACGTCCTGACTTTC. Amino acid sequence: CASSWVPGANVLTF. Supplemented by reference TRBV7-8 and TRBJ2-6, the full variable domain reads GAGVSQSPRYKVAKRGQDVALRCDPISGHVSLFWYQQALGQGPEFLTYFQNEAQLDKSGLPSDRFFAERPEGSVSTLKIQRTQQEDSAVYLCASSWVPGANVLTFGAGSRLTVL.

This chain connects TRBV21-1 to TRBJ2-4; the table's D gene call, TRBD2, was not cross checked with the DNA. TRBV21-1 is a pseudogene. The CDR3 spans 16 residues. The CDR3 coding sequence is TGTGCCAGCAGCAAAGGGCGGGAGAGGGCCAAAAACATTCAGTACTTC. This encodes CASSKGRERAKNIQYF.

V gene TRBV13 combines with J gene TRBJ2-2, with TRBD1 as a possible D gene (5 bases). Trimming stripped 7 bases from V and 0 bases from J, with 9 bases between. CDR3 length: 14 amino acids. From germline, CDR1 is PRHDT and CDR2 FYEKMQ (reference sequence). The CDR3 here is CASIRRANTGELFF. In DNA form, the CDR3 reads TGTGCCAGCATTCGCAGGGCGAACACCGGGGAGCTGTTTTTT. Based on the CDR3 plus reference TRBV13 and TRBJ2-2, the full variable domain is AAGVIQSPRHLIKEKRETATLKCYPIPRHDTVYWYQQGPGQDPQFLISFYEKMQSDKGSIPDRFSAQQFSDYHSELNMSSLELGDSALYFCASIRRANTGELFFGEGSRLTVL.

The V gene is TRBV9, the J gene TRBJ1-1; 8 bases are shared with TRBD1. Germline trimming cut 0 bases from V and 5 bases from J; bases unmatched to any gene: 9. Germline V gene lookup returns CDR1 SGDLS and CDR2 YYNGEE. This CDR3 is built from 16 residues. The CDR3 nucleotides are TGTGCCAGCAGCGTAGATTTTCGGACAGGGAGGACTGAAGCTTTCTTT. It translates to CASSVDFRTGRTEAFF.

This clone appeared a single time. The chain joins TRBV28 to TRBJ2-2, with D possibly being TRBD1 or TRBD2 (5 bases each). The V end was cut by 6 bases, the J end by 0 bases, with 11 bases between. The CDR3 totals 15 residues. Germline lookup yields CDR1 MDHEN and CDR2 SYDVKM. In nucleotides, the CDR3 is TGTGCCAGCAGCGGGGACGGGGCGAACACCGGGGAGCTGTTTTTT. It codes for CASSGDGANTGELFF.

This chain uses TRBV7-9 with TRBJ2-7; D remains ambiguous. Germline-derived CDR1 and CDR2 are SEHNR and FQNEAQ (reference sequence). V lost 5 bases, J lost 4 bases, and 18 bases lay in between. This CDR3 is 15 amino acids long. The CDR3 spells CASSPPRAMGYEQYF. CDR3 sequence (DNA): TGTGCCAGCAGCCCTCCTAGGGCAATGGGATACGAGCAGTACTTC.

The V and J genes are TRBV28 and TRBJ1-1; D not resolved. CDR1 is MDHEN, CDR2 SYDVKM, per germline. This CDR3 comprises 13 residues. Trimming left V 6 bases short and J 1 base short, with 9 bases between. CDR3 nucleotide sequence: TGTGCCAGCAGCTCCGGACGGAACACTGAAGCTTTCTTT. It codes for CASSSGRNTEAFF.

This clone has just one count. J is TRBJ1-6 and V is TRBV6-1, with D possibly being TRBD1 (5 bases). Germline CDR1 MNHNS, CDR2 SASEGT. This CDR3 region has 15 residues. The ends were cut back, 4 bases at V and 5 bases at J, with 12 bases in the middle. CDR3 nucleotides: TGTGCCAGCAGTGCAGGGACCATGGATAATTCACCCCTCCACTTT. Protein: CASSAGTMDNSPLHF.

The rearrangement uses TRBV2 and TRBJ2-3; D is unclear. Trimming took 5 bases from V and 0 from J, leaving 6 bases between them. Germline V CDR1 and CDR2: SNHLY, FYNNEI. The CDR3 is 13 residues long. The CDR3 protein is CASSSDSTDTQYF. The CDR3 nucleotides read TGTGCCAGCAGTTCGGACAGCACAGATACGCAGTATTTT.

Details on this clone: Relative to the germline gene, one junction end is altered; a read error may explain this. At the DNA level, this CDR3 is encoded by other sequences in the same sample as well. CDR3 DNA: TGCGCCAGCAGTTTGGACAGGAACTATGGCTACACCTTC. Its translation: CASSLDRNYGYTF. The V call is TRBV5-1, the J call TRBJ1-2, with 7 bases that match TRBD1. Germline V gives CDR1 SGHRS, CDR2 YFSETQ. The CDR3 loop spans 13 amino acids.

The rearrangement joins TRBV14 to TRBJ2-5; 10 bases match TRBD2. CDR3 length: 14 residues. J gave up 4 bases and V 4 bases, and 3 bases lay outside the gene matches. Per the germline V gene, CDR1 is SGHDN and CDR2 is FVKESK. The CDR3 sequence: CASSLKREGETQYF. The CDR3, as DNA: TGTGCCAGCAGCCTCAAGCGGGAGGGAGAGACCCAGTACTTC.

The V call is TRBV7-8, the J call TRBJ2-7; D remains ambiguous. V was trimmed by 5 bases and J by 5 bases, leaving 22 bases between them. The CDR3 loop spans 16 amino acids. Per germline, CDR1 SGHVS and CDR2 FQNEAQ. The CDR3 spells CASSPIGRILRDEQYF. CDR3 nucleotide sequence: TGTGCCAGCAGCCCCATTGGACGGATACTACGAGACGAGCAGTACTTC. Using reference TRBV7-8 and TRBJ2-7 for the parts outside the CDR3, the full variable domain is GAGVSQSPRYKVAKRGQDVALRCDPISGHVSLFWYQQALGQGPEFLTYFQNEAQLDKSGLPSDRFFAERPEGSVSTLKIQRTQQEDSAVYLCASSPIGRILRDEQYFGPGTRLTVT.

The V and J genes are TRBV7-6 and TRBJ2-7; 11 nucleotides align to TRBD1. This CDR3 is built from 14 residues. The junction had 5 bases not matched to a gene; V was cut back by 4 bases and J by 6 bases. Germline-derived CDR1 and CDR2 are SGHVS and FNYEAQ. CDR3 region: CASSYPGQGGEQYF. The CDR3 DNA sequence: TGTGCCAGCAGCTACCCGGGACAGGGGGGCGAGCAGTACTTC.

CDR3 coding DNA: TGTGCCAGCGGGGACGGTGACAATGAGCAGTTCTTC. It encodes CASGDGDNEQFF. The chain uses TRBV6-5 and TRBJ2-1, with D possibly called TRBD1 or TRBD2 (5 bases each). CDR1 and CDR2 from the germline V gene are MNHEY and SVGAGI. V was shortened by 8 bases and J by 5 bases, with 10 bases between the two germline ends. This CDR3 comprises 12 residues.